This entry is about one TCR beta chain. All the patients suffered relapse after autologous stem cell transplantation, and brentuximab vedotin exposure differed. The germline V and J ends were trimmed by 4 bases and 2 bases, with 17 bases remaining between them. Germline CDR1 and CDR2: MDHEN and SYDVKM. The CDR3 loop spans 16 amino acids. Generated by immunoSEQ multiplex PCR, the TCRdb table keeps only in-frame clones and is missing some. The sample lists 20,000 to 25,000 clones; approximately 69% were seen once. The data stem from a study of PD-1 blockade in classical Hodgkin lymphoma. The TCR comes from a human donor with classical Hodgkin lymphoma. Sequenced material: peripheral blood mononuclear cells (PBMCs), taken at baseline. V and J are TRBV28 and TRBJ1-1; maybe TRBD1 (5 bases). The CDR3 nucleotides are TGTGCCAGCAGTTCCACGGGGCTAGATCGAAACACTGAAGCTTTCTTT. This gives the protein CASSSTGLDRNTEAFF. Together with reference TRBV28 and TRBJ1-1, the CDR3 gives the full variable domain: DVKVTQSSRYLVKRTGEKVFLECVQDMDHENMFWYRQDPGLGLRLIYFSYDVKMKEKGDIPEGYSVSREKKERFSLILESASTNQTSMYLCASSSTGLDRNTEAFFGQGTRLTVV.